The rows below give T cell receptor beta chains drawn from one sample of a study of T-cell reconstitution after alpha-beta-depleted transplantation in children. One entry per CDR3 protein, called by TCRdb with MiXCR from the PCR reads. Among around 340,000 distinct CDR3 sequences, approximately 12% were seen once, and the ten largest hold about 3.9%. The specimen was PBMCs, collected from the stem cell graft. These receptors were collected from a human donor who donated a stem cell graft to a child with Fanconi anemia. The CDR3 runs from the conserved cysteine through the conserved F or W. Fields, in order: CDR3 protein, CDR3 DNA, V gene, J gene, clone size, D gene. The D gene is left open where the match is weak. The listing skips clone size in some rows; elsewhere it reads once, few, many or a size class.

CDR3: CASSHWGEQYF
DNA: TGTGCCAGCAGCCATTGGGGCGAGCAGTACTTC
V: TRBV3-1
J: TRBJ2-7
size: NA
D: NA

CDR3: CASLGPSYNEQFF
DNA: TGCGCCAGCTTGGGACCTTCCTACAATGAGCAGTTCTTC
V: TRBV5-1
J: TRBJ2-1
size: NA
D: NA

CDR3: CAWETGNTEAFF
DNA: TGTGCCTGGGAAACAGGGAACACTGAAGCTTTCTTT
V: TRBV30
J: TRBJ1-1
size: once
D: NA

CDR3: CASSLQGRSNEQFF
DNA: TGCGCCAGCAGCTTACAGGGACGATCAAATGAGCAGTTCTTC
V: TRBV5-1
J: TRBJ2-1
size: many
D: NA

CDR3: CSAGGQSSNQPQHF
DNA: TGCAGTGCGGGCGGTCAGAGTAGCAATCAGCCCCAGCATTTT
V: TRBV20-1
J: TRBJ1-5
size: NA
D: NA

CDR3: CSAGVGDDSPLHF
DNA: TGCAGTGCTGGGGTCGGGGATGATTCACCCCTCCACTTT
V: TRBV20-1
J: TRBJ1-6
size: few
D: NA

CDR3: CASSLGGSGPGELFF
DNA: TGTGCCAGCAGCTTAGGTGGATCGGGACCCGGGGAGCTGTTTTTT
V: TRBV11-2
J: TRBJ2-2
size: NA
D: NA

CDR3: CASSPGQGISLEKLFF
DNA: TGTGCCAGCAGTCCGGGACAGGGTATCTCCTTGGAAAAACTGTTTTTT
V: TRBV12-3/TRBV12-4
J: TRBJ1-4
size: many
D: TRBD1

CDR3: CASGRAPREAFF
DNA: TGTGCCAGCGGGCGGGCCCCCCGTGAAGCTTTCTTT
V: TRBV9
J: TRBJ1-1
size: many
D: NA

CDR3: CASSPFPGTQDTQYF
DNA: TGTGCCAGCTCACCATTCCCGGGTACGCAAGATACGCAGTATTTT
V: TRBV18
J: TRBJ2-3
size: few
D: NA

CDR3: CASSQNTGFATGELFF
DNA: TGCGCCAGCAGCCAAAACACAGGATTCGCAACCGGGGAGCTGTTTTTT
V: TRBV4-3
J: TRBJ2-2
size: NA
D: NA

CDR3: CSVSRAGTTDTQYF
DNA: TGCAGCGTCTCTCGAGCGGGCACCACAGATACGCAGTATTTT
V: TRBV29-1
J: TRBJ2-3
size: many
D: NA

CDR3: CASSIGPFDEQYF
DNA: TGTGCCAGTAGTATCGGACCTTTTGACGAGCAGTACTTC
V: TRBV19
J: TRBJ2-7
size: NA
D: NA

CDR3: CASRKGTSSTGELFF
DNA: TGTGCCAGCCGGAAGGGCACCTCGAGCACCGGGGAGCTGTTTTTT
V: TRBV3-1
J: TRBJ2-2
size: many
D: NA

CDR3: CASSVGYWDGTDTQYF
DNA: TGTGCCAGCAGCGTAGGATATTGGGACGGCACAGATACGCAGTATTTT
V: TRBV9
J: TRBJ2-3
size: NA
D: NA

CDR3: CATSRGDRSYNEQFF
DNA: TGTGCCACCAGCAGAGGGGACAGGAGCTACAATGAGCAGTTCTTC
V: TRBV15
J: TRBJ2-1
size: many
D: TRBD1

CDR3: CAFEILRDTEAFF
DNA: TGTGCCTTCGAGATACTAAGGGACACTGAAGCTTTCTTT
V: TRBV30
J: TRBJ1-1
size: NA
D: NA

CDR3: CASSLVSGATPGNYGYTF
DNA: TGTGCCAGCAGCTTAGTATCAGGCGCAACCCCTGGGAACTATGGCTACACCTTC
V: TRBV11-1
J: TRBJ1-2
size: few
D: NA

CDR3: CSATTSPGELFF
DNA: TGCAGTGCCACCACTAGCCCCGGGGAGCTGTTTTTT
V: TRBV20-1
J: TRBJ2-2
size: many
D: NA

CDR3: CASTSRGRDTYYF
DNA: TGTGCCAGCACATCAAGGGGTCGGGACACTTACTACTTC
V: TRBV6-2/TRBV6-3
J: TRBJ2-4
size: few
D: NA

CDR3: CASSLRTAYEQYF
DNA: TGTGCCAGCAGTTTACGGACAGCCTACGAGCAGTACTTC
V: TRBV12-3/TRBV12-4
J: TRBJ2-7
size: many
D: NA

CDR3: CASSYSGGHTEAFF
DNA: TGTGCCAGCAGTTACAGCGGAGGCCACACTGAAGCTTTCTTT
V: TRBV6-5
J: TRBJ1-1
size: few
D: NA

CDR3: CASSYKQGWDSPLHF
DNA: TGTGCCAGCAGTTACAAGCAGGGTTGGGATTCACCCCTCCACTTT
V: TRBV6-5
J: TRBJ1-6
size: NA
D: NA

CDR3: CASSRVPAGILSYNSPLHF
DNA: TGCGCCAGCAGCCGAGTTCCGGCGGGCATCCTCTCCTATAATTCACCCCTCCACTTT
V: TRBV4-3
J: TRBJ1-6
size: NA
D: NA

CDR3: CASRRDRATNEQFF
DNA: TGCGCCAGCAGGAGGGACAGGGCTACCAATGAGCAGTTCTTC
V: TRBV10-1
J: TRBJ2-1
size: NA
D: TRBD1

CDR3: CASSSGGETGELFF
DNA: TGTGCCAGCAGCTCCGGGGGGGAAACCGGGGAGCTGTTTTTT
V: TRBV7-9
J: TRBJ2-2
size: NA
D: TRBD2

CDR3: CASSIGYEGANVLTF
DNA: TGTGCCAGTAGTATAGGTTACGAAGGGGCCAACGTCCTGACTTTC
V: TRBV19
J: TRBJ2-6
size: once
D: NA

CDR3: CASSLGAGTGNEQFF
DNA: TGTGCCAGCAGCTTAGGAGCGGGGACGGGGAATGAGCAGTTCTTC
V: TRBV7-8
J: TRBJ2-1
size: few
D: TRBD2

CDR3: CASSLSTTRTETQYF
DNA: TGTGCCAGCAGCCTATCCACCACACGCACGGAGACCCAGTACTTC
V: TRBV7-2
J: TRBJ2-5
size: many
D: NA

CDR3: CAISTSEAGLYGYTF
DNA: TGTGCCATCAGTACCTCGGAGGCAGGGCTCTATGGCTACACCTTC
V: TRBV10-3
J: TRBJ1-2
size: NA
D: NA

CDR3: CASSGTNTGELFF
DNA: TGTGCCAGCAGTGGGACGAACACCGGGGAGCTGTTTTTT
V: TRBV6-1
J: TRBJ2-2
size: few
D: NA

CDR3: CSVEDLGETQYF
DNA: TGCAGCGTTGAAGATCTGGGAGAGACCCAGTACTTC
V: TRBV29-1
J: TRBJ2-5
size: many
D: NA

CDR3: CATAGDDSTDTQYF
DNA: TGTGCCACCGCGGGAGATGACAGCACAGATACGCAGTATTTT
V: TRBV6-2/TRBV6-3
J: TRBJ2-3
size: few
D: TRBD2

CDR3: CASSYHGGTEAFF
DNA: TGTGCCAGCAGTTACCATGGGGGAACTGAAGCTTTCTTT
V: TRBV6-2/TRBV6-3
J: TRBJ1-1
size: many
D: NA

CDR3: CASSRWSSYEQYF
DNA: TGTGCCAGCAGCCGATGGTCCTCCTACGAGCAGTACTTC
V: TRBV7-2
J: TRBJ2-7
size: many
D: NA

CDR3: CASSQEPTRNTEAFF
DNA: TGTGCCAGCAGCCAAGAACCTACACGCAACACTGAAGCTTTCTTT
V: TRBV4-2
J: TRBJ1-1
size: NA
D: NA

CDR3: CASSRGRAPYQETQYF
DNA: TGTGCCAGCAGTCGTGGCCGGGCCCCGTACCAAGAGACCCAGTACTTC
V: TRBV5-8
J: TRBJ2-5
size: many
D: NA

CDR3: CRPWGRPFGEQYF
DNA: TGCAGACCATGGGGCAGGCCCTTCGGCGAGCAGTACTTC
V: TRBV20-1
J: TRBJ2-7
size: NA
D: NA

CDR3: CSAYRGWNTEAFF
DNA: TGCAGCGCGTACAGAGGATGGAACACTGAAGCTTTCTTT
V: TRBV29-1
J: TRBJ1-1
size: NA
D: NA

CDR3: CASSPTSGGVNEQFF
DNA: TGCGCCAGCAGCCCGACTAGCGGGGGGGTAAATGAGCAGTTCTTC
V: TRBV5-1
J: TRBJ2-1
size: NA
D: TRBD2

CDR3: CASSQEAVADTGELFF
DNA: TGTGCCAGCAGCCAAGAAGCAGTAGCGGACACCGGGGAGCTGTTTTTT
V: TRBV4-2
J: TRBJ2-2
size: few
D: NA

CDR3: CSARGQNQETQYF
DNA: TGCAGTGCTAGAGGGCAGAACCAAGAGACCCAGTACTTC
V: TRBV20-1
J: TRBJ2-5
size: NA
D: NA

CDR3: CASSHGTGAYEQYF
DNA: TGTGCCAGCAGTCATGGGACAGGGGCCTACGAGCAGTACTTC
V: TRBV28
J: TRBJ2-7
size: NA
D: TRBD1

CDR3: CASSLGQGGNEQFF
DNA: TGTGCCAGCAGTTTAGGACAGGGAGGCAATGAGCAGTTCTTC
V: TRBV5-1
J: TRBJ2-1
size: many
D: TRBD1

CDR3: CASSLTPGLAGAEQFF
DNA: TGCGCCAGCAGCCTGACCCCGGGACTAGCGGGGGCGGAGCAGTTCTTC
V: TRBV4-3
J: TRBJ2-1
size: NA
D: TRBD2

CDR3: CATGGRGQTADTQYF
DNA: TGTGCCACGGGGGGACGGGGACAGACAGCAGATACGCAGTATTTT
V: TRBV28
J: TRBJ2-3
size: many
D: NA

CDR3: CASSSTSSNYEQYF
DNA: TGCGCCAGCAGCTCGACATCGAGCAACTACGAGCAGTACTTC
V: TRBV5-1
J: TRBJ2-7
size: NA
D: NA

CDR3: CASSLSPSTDTQYF
DNA: TGTGCCAGCAGCTTAAGCCCTAGCACAGATACGCAGTATTTT
V: TRBV7-8
J: TRBJ2-3
size: few
D: NA

CDR3: CASSQDGEPGELFF
DNA: TGCGCCAGCAGCCAAGATGGGGAACCCGGGGAGCTGTTTTTT
V: TRBV4-3
J: TRBJ2-2
size: NA
D: NA

CDR3: CASTPGGREQFF
DNA: TGTGCCAGCACCCCGGGGGGGCGTGAGCAGTTCTTC
V: TRBV28
J: TRBJ2-1
size: few
D: TRBD2

CDR3: CASSMGLEGTGELFF
DNA: TGTGCCAGCAGCATGGGACTAGAAGGCACCGGGGAGCTGTTTTTT
V: TRBV6-2/TRBV6-3
J: TRBJ2-2
size: NA
D: TRBD2

CDR3: CASSFVQGSEAFF
DNA: TGTGCCAGCAGTTTTGTTCAGGGATCTGAAGCTTTCTTT
V: TRBV12-3/TRBV12-4
J: TRBJ1-1
size: many
D: NA

CDR3: CASSPANGNEQYF
DNA: TGTGCCAGCTCACCGGCAAACGGGAACGAGCAGTACTTC
V: TRBV18
J: TRBJ2-7
size: NA
D: NA

CDR3: CSARDYSAGQNSPLHF
DNA: TGCAGTGCTAGAGATTACAGCGCAGGGCAAAATTCACCCCTCCACTTT
V: TRBV20-1
J: TRBJ1-6
size: NA
D: NA